The clone carrying this T cell receptor (beta chain) was detected many times. The V gene's germline CDR1 is SGHTA and CDR2 FQGNSA. Trimming cost V 5 bases and J 7 bases, with 12 bases left between them. The CDR3 is 12 amino acids. This entry is derived from a study of spatial heterogeneity in lung cancer. About the study: In the raw reads, each unique TCR and UMI combination was present more than ten times on average.

TCRdb re-called the 5' RACE reads with MiXCR, one entry per CDR3 protein. This table has 10,000 to 13,000 distinct CDR3 sequences, over 6.5% appearing once. As for time point: sample taken at primary tumor resection. Material for sequencing was whole RNA from tumor, nontumor lung or frozen PBMC, left unsorted. The TCR comes from a male donor with early-stage non-small cell lung cancer. The sample here was PBMCs, taken at surgery. The chain links TRBV7-2 to TRBJ2-7, with no clear D. CDR3: CASSRQKGEQYF. In DNA form, the CDR3 reads TGTGCCAGCAGCCGGCAAAAAGGAGAGCAGTACTTC.